The T cell receptor beta chain under discussion was sequenced for a study of TIL therapy for anti-PD-1-resistant metastatic lung cancer. Study summary: Median tumor mutation burden was roughly 1.5 mutations per megabase. Study outcomes and limitations: The baseline peripheral repertoire was partially replaced by infused TIL clonotypes that later decayed.

Time point of the sample: pre-treatment sample, taken before nivolumab and TIL therapy. Stage 4 NSCLC adults joined between October 2017 and 2020. With regard to this clone: What it recognizes is unknown.

V gave up 1 base and J gave up 1 base, with 12 bases separating them. This CDR3 spans 16 amino acids. Germline V gives CDR1 SGHAT, CDR2 FQNNGV. Sequencing used immunoSEQ v3. Sequencing depth was approximately 2 million read pairs for survey level, roughly 5-6.5 million for deep. This table comes from immunoSEQ multiplex PCR, and its TCRdb copy is limited to in-frame clones, with some not included. The sample contains under 70,000 clones, around 87% of which appear only once. The J gene is TRBJ2-3, the V gene TRBV11-2; D is undetermined. The material sequenced was blood, taken at baseline. The origin of this receptor is a person between 25 and 79 years old with non-small cell lung cancer. CDR3: CASSLGTILGTDTQYF. CDR3 nucleotides: TGTGCCAGCAGCTTAGGCACCATTTTGGGCACAGATACGCAGTATTTT.